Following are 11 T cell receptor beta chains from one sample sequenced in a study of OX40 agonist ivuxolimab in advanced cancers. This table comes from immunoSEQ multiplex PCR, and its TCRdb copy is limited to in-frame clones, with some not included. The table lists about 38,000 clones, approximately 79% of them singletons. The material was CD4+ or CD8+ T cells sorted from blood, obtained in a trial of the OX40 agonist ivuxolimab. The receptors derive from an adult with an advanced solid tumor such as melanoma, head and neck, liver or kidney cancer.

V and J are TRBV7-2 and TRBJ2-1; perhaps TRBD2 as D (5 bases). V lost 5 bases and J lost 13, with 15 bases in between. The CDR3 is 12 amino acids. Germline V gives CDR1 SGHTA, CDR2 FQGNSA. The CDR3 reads CASSPNSETQFF. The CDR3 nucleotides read TGTGCCAGCAGCCCAAATAGCGAGACTCAGTTCTTC.

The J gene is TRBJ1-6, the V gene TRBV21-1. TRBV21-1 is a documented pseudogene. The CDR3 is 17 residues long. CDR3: CASSKARIRNLMGTLHF. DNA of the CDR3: TGTGCCAGCAGCAAAGCCCGCATAAGGAATTTAATGGGGACCCTCCACTTT.

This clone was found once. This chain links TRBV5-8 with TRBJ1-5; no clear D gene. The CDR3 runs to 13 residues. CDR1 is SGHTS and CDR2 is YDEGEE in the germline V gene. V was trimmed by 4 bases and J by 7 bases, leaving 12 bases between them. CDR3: CASSQEIGQPQHF. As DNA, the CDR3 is TGTGCCAGCAGCCAAGAAATTGGCCAGCCCCAGCATTTT.

The CDR3 protein is CASRGRETQYF. The CDR3 bases are TGTGCCAGCCGGGGCCGAGAGACCCAGTACTTC. The chain joins TRBV2 to TRBJ2-5, with D possibly being TRBD1 or TRBD2 (5 bases each). CDR1 and CDR2 from the germline V gene are SNHLY and FYNNEI. The CDR3 is 11 residues long. V was cut by 8 bases and J by 4 bases, with 8 bases left in between.

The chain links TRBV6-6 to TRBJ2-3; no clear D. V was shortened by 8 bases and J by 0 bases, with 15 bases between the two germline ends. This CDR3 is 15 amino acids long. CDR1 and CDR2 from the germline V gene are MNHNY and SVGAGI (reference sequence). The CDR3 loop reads CASRVGITSTDTQYF. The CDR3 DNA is TGTGCCAGCCGAGTAGGGATTACTAGCACAGATACGCAGTATTTT.

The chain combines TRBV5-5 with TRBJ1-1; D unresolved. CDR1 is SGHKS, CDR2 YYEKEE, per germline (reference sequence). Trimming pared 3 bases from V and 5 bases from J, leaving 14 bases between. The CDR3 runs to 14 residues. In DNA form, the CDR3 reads TGTGCCAGCAGCTCCTCGACGGATGAGACTGAAGCTTTCTTT. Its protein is CASSSSTDETEAFF.

CDR3 amino acids: CASSSGANQPQHF. CDR3 sequence (DNA): TGCGCCAGCAGCTCAGGGGCCAATCAGCCCCAGCATTTT. V usage is TRBV5-1 and J usage is TRBJ1-5, with D possibly matching TRBD1 (6 bases). The germline V gene has CDR1 SGHRS and CDR2 YFSETQ. The V and J ends lost 3 bases and 3 bases respectively, with 7 bases between them. CDR3 length equals 13 residues.

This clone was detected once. CDR3: CASSPRDRGNYGYTF. The DNA of the CDR3 is TGTGCCAGCAGTCCCCGGGACAGGGGTAACTATGGCTACACCTTC. The J gene is TRBJ1-2, the V gene TRBV6-1; 10 bases fit TRBD1. This CDR3 contains 15 residues. The trim removed 5 bases at V and 1 base at J, leaving 4 bases unmatched. Looked up from germline, CDR1 is MNHNS and CDR2 is SASEGT.

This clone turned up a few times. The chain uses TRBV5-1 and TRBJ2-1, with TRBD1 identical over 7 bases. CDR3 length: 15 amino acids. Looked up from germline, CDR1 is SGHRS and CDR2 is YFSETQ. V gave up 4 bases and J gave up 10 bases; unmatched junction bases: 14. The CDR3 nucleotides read TGCGCCAGCAGCCGTGGACAGGACTCTGTTCTCGAGCAGTTCTTC. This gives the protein CASSRGQDSVLEQFF.

The CDR3 sequence: CASSKRQRQDTQYF. In DNA form, the CDR3 reads TGTGCCAGCAGCAAACGACAGAGGCAAGATACGCAGTATTTT. This chain connects TRBV11-2 to TRBJ2-3; D possibly corresponds to TRBD1 (5 bases). The CDR3 spans 14 residues. The ends were cut back, 5 bases at V and 5 bases at J, with 14 bases in the middle. Per the germline V gene, CDR1 is SGHAT and CDR2 is FQNNGV.

The CDR3 region has the DNA TGCAGTGCTATGTGGGGGGTGGAGGCTTTCTTT. It encodes CSAMWGVEAFF. J is TRBJ1-1 and V is TRBV20-1, with D possibly being TRBD1 (5 bases). With 4 bases removed from V and 11 bases from J, the gap between germline ends came to 14 bases. This CDR3 contains 11 residues. Germline CDR1 reads DFQATT; CDR2 reads SNEGSKA (reference sequence).